One sample yielded the 12 T cell receptor beta chains listed below, sequenced in a study of blood T cell repertoires in COVID-19. Method: immunoSEQ multiplex PCR; TCRdb's copy keeps in-frame clones and lacks some. The data contain more than 300,000 clones, roughly 90% of them singletons. The sample consisted of peripheral blood. These TCRs come from a woman aged 70-85 years with COVID-19, enrolled during active disease.

The J gene is TRBJ1-2, the V gene TRBV3-1 (or the pseudogene TRBV3-2), with 7 bases aligning to TRBD1. V was clipped by 3 bases and J by 6 bases; unmatched bases: 13. Germline V lookup: CDR1 LGHDT, CDR2 YNNKEL (reference sequence). This CDR3 region has 16 residues. The CDR3 bases are TGTGCCAGCAGCCAGGGACAGTTCGGGGCCGACCATGGCTACACCTTC. It specifies CASSQGQFGADHGYTF.

The chain combines TRBV19 with TRBJ2-1; 8 bases are shared with TRBD1. The V gene's germline CDR1 is LNHDA and CDR2 SQIVND (reference sequence). The CDR3 spans 13 residues. V gave up 5 bases and J gave up 8 bases; unmatched junction bases: 5. The CDR3 loop is CASSPAGGDEQFF. DNA for the CDR3: TGTGCCAGTAGTCCGGCAGGGGGCGATGAGCAGTTCTTC.

The chain has TRBV18 and TRBJ1-3; 10 positions agree with TRBD1. From germline, CDR1 is KGHSH and CDR2 LQKENI. V dropped 3 bases and J dropped 7; count of bases not matched to a gene: 9. CDR3 size: 16 residues. CDR3 loop: CASSPLLGQGSNTIYF. In DNA, the CDR3 is TGTGCCAGCTCACCCCTTCTGGGACAGGGGTCCAACACCATATATTTT.

This clone was detected only a few times. V gene TRBV18 combines with J gene TRBJ1-1; possibly TRBD1 for D (5 bases). From germline, CDR1 is KGHSH and CDR2 LQKENI. The CDR3 length is 15 residues. Trimming shortened V by 0 bases and J by 4 bases, and 12 bases separated the two germline ends. The CDR3 loop is CASSPPGGTSTEAFF. The CDR3 DNA follows: TGTGCCAGCTCACCACCGGGGGGAACCTCCACTGAAGCTTTCTTT.

The V gene is TRBV13, the J gene TRBJ2-7; 8 positions agree with TRBD2. CDR1 and CDR2 (germline): PRHDT, FYEKMQ (reference sequence). V gave up 5 bases and J gave up 3 bases; unmatched junction bases: 9. This CDR3 has 15 amino acids. For the CDR3, the DNA is TGTGCCAGCAGCACAGGTCGGGGGGGTTACTACGAGCAGTACTTC. It yields the protein CASSTGRGGYYEQYF.

The genes are TRBV15 and TRBJ2-5; D gene ambiguous. The germline V and J ends were trimmed by 0 bases and 1 base, with 9 bases remaining between them. The CDR3 is made up of 15 amino acids. Looked up from germline, CDR1 is LNHNV and CDR2 is YYDKDF (reference sequence). The CDR3 reads CATSRDRGSQETQYF. CDR3 nucleotide sequence: TGTGCCACCAGCAGAGATCGTGGCAGCCAAGAGACCCAGTACTTC.

Of note for this clone: The junction does not match germline at one end; this may be a read error. The chain couples TRBV27 to TRBJ2-5, with TRBD1 matching 9 bases. This CDR3 has 13 residues. Germline CDR1 is MNHEY and CDR2 is SMNVEV (reference sequence). The CDR3: CASSPRQGEIQYF. The CDR3 region has the DNA TGTGCCAGCAGCCCCAGACAGGGGGAGATCCAGTACTTC.

The CDR3 spells CATSDLFRGQGPAHYGYTF. The CDR3 region has the DNA TGTGCCACCAGTGATTTGTTTCGGGGACAGGGGCCTGCCCACTATGGCTACACCTTC. V is TRBV24-1 and J is TRBJ1-2; 10 bases match TRBD1. V trimming: 0 bases; J trimming: 3 bases; junction bases outside the gene matches: 12. This CDR3 region has 19 residues. Germline V lookup: CDR1 KGHDR, CDR2 SFDVKD.

The chain recombines TRBV7-3 with TRBJ2-3, with 9 bases matching TRBD1. The CDR3 runs to 15 residues. With V trimmed by 2 bases and J by 6 bases, 6 bases remained unmatched. Looked up from germline, CDR1 is SGHTA and CDR2 is FQGTGA. The CDR3 reads CASSLGDRVRDTQYF. The CDR3 DNA reads as TGTGCCAGCAGCTTAGGGGACAGGGTTCGGGATACGCAGTATTTT.

This clone showed up just a few times. This chain uses TRBV28 with TRBJ1-1; D may be TRBD1 (6 bases). Trimming took 6 bases from V and 1 from J, leaving 12 bases between them. The CDR3 consists of 14 residues. The germline CDR1 and CDR2 sequences are MDHEN and SYDVKM. CDR3 sequence reads: CASRQGGQNTEAFF. The CDR3 DNA sequence: TGTGCCAGCAGACAGGGAGGGCAGAACACTGAAGCTTTCTTT.

This CDR3 is CASSLVGTGIQYF. The CDR3 region has the DNA TGTGCCAGCAGCTTGGTAGGGACAGGCATTCAGTACTTC. V usage is TRBV5-4 and J usage is TRBJ2-4, with 8 bases lining up with TRBD1. Looked up from germline, CDR1 is SGHNT and CDR2 is YYREEE (reference sequence). J lost 9 bases, V lost 0 bases, and 2 bases had no gene match. The CDR3 has 13 amino acids.

This chain uses TRBV7-2 with TRBJ1-2; TRBD1 matches at 7 bases. The CDR3 runs 13 residues. The J segment lost 7 bases and the V segment lost 1 base, leaving 3 bases of the junction unmatched. Per germline, CDR1 SGHTA and CDR2 FQGNSA. CDR3 region: CASSLGRQGGYTF. The DNA of the CDR3 is TGTGCCAGCAGCTTAGGTCGACAGGGTGGCTACACCTTC.